One TCR beta chain is described in this entry. The repertoire was sequenced with immunoSEQ multiplex PCR; TCRdb's copy has only in-frame clones and lacks some. The sample lists 310,000 or so clones; 87% were seen once. Trimming shortened V by 1 base and J by 0 bases, and 8 bases separated the two germline ends. CDR1 is SEHNR and CDR2 is FQNEAQ in the germline V gene (reference sequence). CDR3 length: 15 residues. This specimen belongs to a study of blood T cell repertoires in COVID-19. The clonotype comes from a man aged 50 to 60 with active or convalescent COVID-19. The J gene is TRBJ2-3, the V gene TRBV7-9; the D gene is possibly TRBD2 (5 bases). Material: peripheral blood. This chain's CDR3 is CASSLERSSTDTQYF. CDR3 nucleotides: TGTGCCAGCAGCTTAGAGCGGTCTAGCACAGATACGCAGTATTTT.